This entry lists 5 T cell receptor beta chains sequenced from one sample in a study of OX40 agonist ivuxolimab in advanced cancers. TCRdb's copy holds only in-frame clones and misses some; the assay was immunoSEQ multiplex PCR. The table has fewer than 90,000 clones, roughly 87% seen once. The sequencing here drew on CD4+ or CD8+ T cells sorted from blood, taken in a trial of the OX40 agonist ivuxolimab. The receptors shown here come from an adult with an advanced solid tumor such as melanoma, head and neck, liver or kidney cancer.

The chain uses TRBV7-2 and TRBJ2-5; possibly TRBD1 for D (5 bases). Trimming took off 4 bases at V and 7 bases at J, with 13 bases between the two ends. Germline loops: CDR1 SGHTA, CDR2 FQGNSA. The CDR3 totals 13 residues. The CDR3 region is CASSSGFSGTQYF. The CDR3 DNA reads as TGTGCCAGCAGCTCAGGGTTTTCAGGGACCCAGTACTTC.

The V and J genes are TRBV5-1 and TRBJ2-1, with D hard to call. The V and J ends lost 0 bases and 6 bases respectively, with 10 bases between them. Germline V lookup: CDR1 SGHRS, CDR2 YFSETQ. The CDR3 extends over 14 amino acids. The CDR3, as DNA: TGCGCCAGCAGCTTGGTTGCAGGCAGCAATGAGCAGTTCTTC. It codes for CASSLVAGSNEQFF.

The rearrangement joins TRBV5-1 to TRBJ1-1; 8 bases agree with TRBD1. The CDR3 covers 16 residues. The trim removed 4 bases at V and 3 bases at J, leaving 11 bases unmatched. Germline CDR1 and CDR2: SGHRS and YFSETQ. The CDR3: CASSLGQGQGHTEAFF. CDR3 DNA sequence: TGCGCCAGCAGCCTCGGACAGGGACAAGGACACACTGAAGCTTTCTTT.

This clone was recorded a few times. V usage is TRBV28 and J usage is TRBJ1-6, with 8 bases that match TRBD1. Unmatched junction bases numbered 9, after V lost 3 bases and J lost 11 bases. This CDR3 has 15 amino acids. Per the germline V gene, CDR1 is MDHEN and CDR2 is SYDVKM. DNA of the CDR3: TGTGCCAGCAGTTTGGCCGGACAGGGTGGAACACCCCTCCACTTT. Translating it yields CASSLAGQGGTPLHF. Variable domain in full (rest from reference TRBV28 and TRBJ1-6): DVKVTQSSRYLVKRTGEKVFLECVQDMDHENMFWYRQDPGLGLRLIYFSYDVKMKEKGDIPEGYSVSREKKERFSLILESASTNQTSMYLCASSLAGQGGTPLHFGNGTRLTVT.

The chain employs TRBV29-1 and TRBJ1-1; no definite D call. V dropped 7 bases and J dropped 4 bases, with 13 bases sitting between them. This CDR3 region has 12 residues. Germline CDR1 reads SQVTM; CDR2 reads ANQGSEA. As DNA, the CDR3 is TGCAGCGCATATCGGGGTGGCACTGAAGCTTTCTTT. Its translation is CSAYRGGTEAFF.